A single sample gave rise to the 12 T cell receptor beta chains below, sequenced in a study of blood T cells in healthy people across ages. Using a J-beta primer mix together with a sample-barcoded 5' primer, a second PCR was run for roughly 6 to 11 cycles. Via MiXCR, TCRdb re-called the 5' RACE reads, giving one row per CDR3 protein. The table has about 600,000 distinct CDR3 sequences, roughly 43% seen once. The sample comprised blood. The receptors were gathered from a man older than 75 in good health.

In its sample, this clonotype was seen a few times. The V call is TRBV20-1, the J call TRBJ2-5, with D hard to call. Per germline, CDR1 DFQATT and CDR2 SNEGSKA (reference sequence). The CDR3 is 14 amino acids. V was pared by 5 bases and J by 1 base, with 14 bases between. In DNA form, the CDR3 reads TGCAGTGCTCCCGCTTCATGGCTCCAAGAGACCCAGTACTTC. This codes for CSAPASWLQETQYF.

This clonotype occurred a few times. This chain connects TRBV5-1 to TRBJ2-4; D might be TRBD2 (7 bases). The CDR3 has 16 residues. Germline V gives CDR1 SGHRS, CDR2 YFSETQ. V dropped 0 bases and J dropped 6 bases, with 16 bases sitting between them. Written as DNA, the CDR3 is TGCGCCAGCAGCTTGGCCTCGGGAGGAGGGGGAAACATTCAGTACTTC. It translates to CASSLASGGGGNIQYF.

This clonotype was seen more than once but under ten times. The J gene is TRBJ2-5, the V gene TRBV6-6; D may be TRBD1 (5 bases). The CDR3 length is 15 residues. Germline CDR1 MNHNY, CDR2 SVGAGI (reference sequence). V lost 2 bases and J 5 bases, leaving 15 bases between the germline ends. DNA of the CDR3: TGTGCCAGCAGTTACGGAGACAGTCCCCGGGAGACCCAGTACTTC. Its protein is CASSYGDSPRETQYF.

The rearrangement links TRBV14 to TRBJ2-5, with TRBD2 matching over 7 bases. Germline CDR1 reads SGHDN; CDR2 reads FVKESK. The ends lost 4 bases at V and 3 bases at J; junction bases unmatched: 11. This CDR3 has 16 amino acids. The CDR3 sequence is CASSPPLGLGKETQYF. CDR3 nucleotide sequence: TGTGCCAGCAGCCCACCACTCGGACTAGGGAAAGAGACCCAGTACTTC.

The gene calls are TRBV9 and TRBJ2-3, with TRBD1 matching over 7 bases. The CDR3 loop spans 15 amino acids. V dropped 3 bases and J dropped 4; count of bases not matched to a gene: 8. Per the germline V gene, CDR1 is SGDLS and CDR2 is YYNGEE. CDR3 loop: CASSAQGFRADTQYF. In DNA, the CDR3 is TGTGCCAGCAGCGCACAGGGGTTCAGGGCAGATACGCAGTATTTT. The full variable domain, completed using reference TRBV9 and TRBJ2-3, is DSGVTQTPKHLITATGQRVTLRCSPRSGDLSVYWYQQSLDQGLQFLIQYYNGEERAKGNILERFSAQQFPDLHSELNLSSLELGDSALYFCASSAQGFRADTQYFGPGTRLTVL.

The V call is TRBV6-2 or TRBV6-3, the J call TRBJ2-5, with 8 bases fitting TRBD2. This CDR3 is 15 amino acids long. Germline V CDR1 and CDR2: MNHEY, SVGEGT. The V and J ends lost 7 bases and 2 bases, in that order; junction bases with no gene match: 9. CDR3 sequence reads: CASTKGLGLQETQYF. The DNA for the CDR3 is TGTGCCAGCACCAAGGGACTAGGACTGCAAGAGACCCAGTACTTC.

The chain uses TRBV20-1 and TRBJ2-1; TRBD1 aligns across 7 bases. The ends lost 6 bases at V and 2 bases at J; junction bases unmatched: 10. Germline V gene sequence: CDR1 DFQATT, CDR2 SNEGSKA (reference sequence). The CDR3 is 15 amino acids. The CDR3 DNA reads TGCAGTGCACCTCGACAGGGTTGGACCTACAATGAGCAGTTCTTC. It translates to CSAPRQGWTYNEQFF.

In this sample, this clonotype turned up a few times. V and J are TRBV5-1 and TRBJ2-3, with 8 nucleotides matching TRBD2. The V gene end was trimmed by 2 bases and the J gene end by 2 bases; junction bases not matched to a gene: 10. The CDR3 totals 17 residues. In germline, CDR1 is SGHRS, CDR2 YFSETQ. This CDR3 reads CASSFLTAGGTTDTQYF. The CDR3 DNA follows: TGCGCCAGCAGCTTTTTGACGGCGGGAGGTACCACAGATACGCAGTATTTT. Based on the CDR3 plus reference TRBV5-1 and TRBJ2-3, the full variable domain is KAGVTQTPRYLIKTRGQQVTLSCSPISGHRSVSWYQQTPGQGLQFLFEYFSETQRNKGNFPGRFSGRQFSNSRSEMNVSTLELGDSALYLCASSFLTAGGTTDTQYFGPGTRLTVL.

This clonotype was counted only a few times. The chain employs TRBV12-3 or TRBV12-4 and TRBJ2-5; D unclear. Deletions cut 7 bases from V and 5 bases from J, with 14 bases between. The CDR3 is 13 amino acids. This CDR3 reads CASTRGLGETQYF. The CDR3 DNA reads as TGTGCCAGCACCCGAGGCCTGGGGGAGACCCAGTACTTC.

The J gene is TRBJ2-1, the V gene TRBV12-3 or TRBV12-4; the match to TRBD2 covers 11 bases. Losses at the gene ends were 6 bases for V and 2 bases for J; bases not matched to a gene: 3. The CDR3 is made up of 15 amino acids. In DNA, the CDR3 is TGTGCCAGCAGGGGTAGCGGGGGGGCCTACAATGAGCAGTTCTTC. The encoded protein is CASRGSGGAYNEQFF.

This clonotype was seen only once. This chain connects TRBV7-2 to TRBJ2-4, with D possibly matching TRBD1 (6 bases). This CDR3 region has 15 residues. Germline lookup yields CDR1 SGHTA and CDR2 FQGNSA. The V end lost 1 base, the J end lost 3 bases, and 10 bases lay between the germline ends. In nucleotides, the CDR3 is TGTGCCAGCAGCTTAGACGGGACAAACAAAAACATTCAGTACTTC. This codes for CASSLDGTNKNIQYF.

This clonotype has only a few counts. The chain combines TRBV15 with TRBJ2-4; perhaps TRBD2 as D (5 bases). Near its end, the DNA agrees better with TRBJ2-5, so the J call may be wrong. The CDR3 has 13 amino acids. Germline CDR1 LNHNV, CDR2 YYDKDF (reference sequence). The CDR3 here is CATSRGSQETQYF. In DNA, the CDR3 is TGTGCCACCAGTCGAGGGTCTCAAGAGACCCAGTACTTC.